The 5 T cell receptor beta chains listed next were all sequenced from one sample in a study of T-cell reconstitution after alpha-beta-depleted transplantation in children. A TCRbeta library incorporating unique molecular identifiers was prepared. TCRdb redid the calling of the PCR reads with MiXCR, one entry per CDR3 protein. This table has nearly 200,000 distinct CDR3 sequences, 6.3% appearing once. Sequences were derived from PBMCs, sampled before TCRalphabeta/CD19-depleted stem cell transplant. These receptors were taken from a girl less than two years old with combined immunodeficiency, due to receive a stem cell transplant.

This clonotype was observed many times. This chain's CDR3 is CASRGTTPYGYTF. CDR3 nucleotides: TGTGCCAGCAGGGGGACAACCCCTTATGGCTACACCTTC. The chain joins TRBV5-4 to TRBJ1-2; tentative D call: TRBD1 (6 bases). This CDR3 spans 13 amino acids. Trimming took 5 bases from V and 5 from J, leaving 13 bases between them. From germline, CDR1 is SGHNT and CDR2 YYREEE (reference sequence).

The V and J genes are TRBV4-2 and TRBJ2-7; D could derive from TRBD1 or TRBD2 (5 bases each). CDR3 length: 14 residues. The germline V gene encodes CDR1 LGHNA and CDR2 YNFKEQ. V lost 4 bases and J lost 1, with 11 bases in between. In nucleotides, the CDR3 is TGTGCCAGCAGCCCTTGGGGACGGTCCTACGAGCAGTACTTC. Its translation: CASSPWGRSYEQYF.

The table lists this clonotype with many counts. The chain employs TRBV15 and TRBJ2-7; D possibly corresponds to TRBD2 (6 bases). The V gene's germline CDR1 is LNHNV and CDR2 YYDKDF (reference sequence). CDR3 length: 10 residues. V lost 8 bases and J 7 bases, leaving 9 bases between the germline ends. CDR3 DNA: TGTGCCACCCGGGGGTTGGAGCAGTACTTC. Encoded protein: CATRGLEQYF.

The table lists this clonotype with many counts. J is TRBJ2-3 and V is TRBV24-1; 9 bases are a match to TRBD2. The CDR3 is made up of 17 amino acids. Germline V gene lookup returns CDR1 KGHDR and CDR2 SFDVKD. Germline trimming cut 4 bases from V and 3 bases from J; bases unmatched to any gene: 10. The CDR3 protein is CATSDPVGAGGTDTQYF. The CDR3 bases are TGTGCCACCAGTGACCCAGTGGGGGCGGGGGGGACAGATACGCAGTATTTT.

This clonotype was observed at least ten times. V gene TRBV7-9 combines with J gene TRBJ1-1; possibly TRBD1 for D (5 bases). Germline CDR1 reads SEHNR; CDR2 reads FQNEAQ (reference sequence). The CDR3 contains 13 residues. Trimming removed 7 bases at V and 8 bases at J, with 17 bases between. CDR3 nucleotide sequence: TGTGCCAGCAATCGAGGGACGGGGAACGAAGCTTTCTTT. Its protein is CASNRGTGNEAFF.